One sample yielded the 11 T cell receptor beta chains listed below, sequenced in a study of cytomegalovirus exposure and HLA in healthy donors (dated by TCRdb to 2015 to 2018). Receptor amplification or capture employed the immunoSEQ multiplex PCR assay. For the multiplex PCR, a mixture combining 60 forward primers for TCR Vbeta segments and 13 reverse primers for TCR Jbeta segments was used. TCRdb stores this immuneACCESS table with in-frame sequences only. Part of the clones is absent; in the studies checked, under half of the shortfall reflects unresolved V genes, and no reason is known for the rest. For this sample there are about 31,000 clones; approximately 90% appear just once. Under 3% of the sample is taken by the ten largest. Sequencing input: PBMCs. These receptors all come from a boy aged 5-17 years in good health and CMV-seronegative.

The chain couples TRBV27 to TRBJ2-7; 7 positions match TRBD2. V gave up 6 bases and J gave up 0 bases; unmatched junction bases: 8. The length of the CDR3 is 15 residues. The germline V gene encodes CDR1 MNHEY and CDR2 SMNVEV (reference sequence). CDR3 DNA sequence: TGTGCCAGCAGCCCACTCGGGGGGTACTCCTACGAGCAGTACTTC. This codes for CASSPLGGYSYEQYF.

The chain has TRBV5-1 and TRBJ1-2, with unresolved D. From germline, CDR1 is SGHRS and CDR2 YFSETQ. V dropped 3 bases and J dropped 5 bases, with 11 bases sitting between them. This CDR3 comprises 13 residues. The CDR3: CASSSQMSYGYTF. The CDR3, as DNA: TGCGCCAGCAGCTCGCAAATGAGTTATGGCTACACCTTC.

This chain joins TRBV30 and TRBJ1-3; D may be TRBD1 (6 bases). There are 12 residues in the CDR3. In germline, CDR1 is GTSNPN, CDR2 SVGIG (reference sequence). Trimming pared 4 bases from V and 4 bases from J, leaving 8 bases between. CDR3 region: CAWNRVGNTIYF. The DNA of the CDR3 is TGTGCCTGGAACAGGGTCGGAAACACCATATATTTT. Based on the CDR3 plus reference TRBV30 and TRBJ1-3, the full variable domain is SQTIHQWPATLVQPVGSPLSLECTVEGTSNPNLYWYRQAAGRGLQLLFYSVGIGQISSEVPQNLSASRPQDRQFILSSKKLLLSDSGFYLCAWNRVGNTIYFGEGSWLTVV.

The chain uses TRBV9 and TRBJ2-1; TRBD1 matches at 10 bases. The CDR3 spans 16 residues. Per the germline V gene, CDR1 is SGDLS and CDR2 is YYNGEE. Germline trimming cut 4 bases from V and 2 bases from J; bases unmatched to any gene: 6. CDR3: CASSLDRGRAYNEQFF. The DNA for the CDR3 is TGTGCCAGCAGCTTGGACAGGGGGAGAGCCTACAATGAGCAGTTCTTC.

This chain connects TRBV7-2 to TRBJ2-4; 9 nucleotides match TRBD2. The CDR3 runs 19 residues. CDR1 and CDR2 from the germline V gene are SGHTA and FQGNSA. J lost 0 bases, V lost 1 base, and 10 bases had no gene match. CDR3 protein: CASSLVFAGGPVAKNIQYF. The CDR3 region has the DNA TGTGCCAGCAGCTTAGTATTTGCGGGGGGGCCCGTAGCCAAAAACATTCAGTACTTC.

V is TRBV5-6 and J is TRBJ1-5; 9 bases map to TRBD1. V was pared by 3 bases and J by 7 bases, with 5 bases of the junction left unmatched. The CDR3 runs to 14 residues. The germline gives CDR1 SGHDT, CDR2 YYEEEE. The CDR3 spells CASSWGQGGQPQHF. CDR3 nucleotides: TGTGCCAGCAGCTGGGGACAGGGCGGACAGCCCCAGCATTTT. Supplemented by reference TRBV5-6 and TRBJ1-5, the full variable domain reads DAGVTQSPTHLIKTRGQQVTLRCSPKSGHDTVSWYQQALGQGPQFIFQYYEEEERQRGNFPDRFSGHQFPNYSSELNVNALLLGDSALYLCASSWGQGGQPQHFGDGTRLSIL.

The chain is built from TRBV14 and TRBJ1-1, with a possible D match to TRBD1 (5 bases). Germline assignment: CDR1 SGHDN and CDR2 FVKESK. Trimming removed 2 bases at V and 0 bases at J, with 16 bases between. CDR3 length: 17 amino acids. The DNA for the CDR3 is TGTGCCAGCAGCCAAAACCCGCACAGGTTTATGAACACTGAAGCTTTCTTT. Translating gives CASSQNPHRFMNTEAFF. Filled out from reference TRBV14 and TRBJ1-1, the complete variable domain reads EAGVTQFPSHSVIEKGQTVTLRCDPISGHDNLYWYRRVMGKEIKFLLHFVKESKQDESGMPNNRFLAERTGGTYSTLKVQPAELEDSGVYFCASSQNPHRFMNTEAFFGQGTRLTVV.

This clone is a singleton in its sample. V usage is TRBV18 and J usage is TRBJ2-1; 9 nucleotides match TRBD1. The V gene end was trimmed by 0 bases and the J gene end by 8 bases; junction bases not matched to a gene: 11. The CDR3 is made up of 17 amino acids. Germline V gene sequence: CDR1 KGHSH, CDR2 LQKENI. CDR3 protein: CASSPPAKTGGPDEQFF. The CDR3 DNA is TGTGCCAGCTCACCACCGGCCAAGACAGGGGGGCCTGATGAGCAGTTCTTC.

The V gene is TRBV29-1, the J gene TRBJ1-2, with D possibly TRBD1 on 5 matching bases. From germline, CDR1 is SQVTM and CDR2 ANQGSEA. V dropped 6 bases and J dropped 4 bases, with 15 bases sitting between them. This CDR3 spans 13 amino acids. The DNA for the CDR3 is TGCAGCGTCATTTTGGGGGAGGTCTATGGCTACACCTTC. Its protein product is CSVILGEVYGYTF.

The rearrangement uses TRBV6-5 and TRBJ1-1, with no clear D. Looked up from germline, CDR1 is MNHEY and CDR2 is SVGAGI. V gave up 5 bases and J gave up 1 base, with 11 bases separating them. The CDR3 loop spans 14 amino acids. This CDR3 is CASSHGETNTEAFF. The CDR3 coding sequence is TGTGCCAGCAGTCACGGAGAAACGAACACTGAAGCTTTCTTT.

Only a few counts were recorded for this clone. In DNA form, the CDR3 reads TGTGCCAGCAGTAAAAACAGGGGTGAAAAACTGTTTTTT. Protein product: CASSKNRGEKLFF. The chain uses TRBV6-5 and TRBJ1-4; the match to TRBD1 covers 7 bases. V trimming: 5 bases; J trimming: 7 bases; junction bases outside the gene matches: 4. The CDR3 loop spans 13 amino acids. Germline CDR1 MNHEY, CDR2 SVGAGI.